The 6 T cell receptor beta chains given below trace back to one sample, sequenced in a study of monozygotic twins with inflammatory bowel disease. TCRdb derives one entry per CDR3 protein from the 5' RACE reads, leaving out DNA. The sample includes some 400,000 distinct CDR3 sequences. The sample taken for sequencing was blood. The receptors shown here come from a human donor with ulcerative colitis or Crohn's disease, or a healthy co-twin of an affected twin (not recorded which).

The chain joins TRBV3-1 to TRBJ2-1; TCRdb gives TRBD1 as the D gene, but with no DNA this cannot be confirmed. The germline V gene encodes CDR1 LGHDT and CDR2 YNNKEL (reference sequence). This CDR3 is built from 16 residues. CDR3 protein: CASSQVAKGTGNEQFF.

The chain combines TRBV7-3 with TRBJ2-1; TCRdb returns TRBD2, unconfirmable since there is no DNA. The CDR3 spans 13 residues. Germline CDR1 is SGHTA and CDR2 is FQGTGA. The CDR3 loop reads CASRDSRVNEQFF. The whole variable domain, remainder taken from reference TRBV7-3 and TRBJ2-1, is GAGVSQTPSNKVTEKGKYVELRCDPISGHTALYWYRQSLGQGPEFLIYFQGTGAADDSGLPNDRFFAVRPEGSVSTLKIQRTERGDSAVYLCASRDSRVNEQFFGPGTRLTVL.

The chain links TRBV20-1 to TRBJ2-2. The V gene's germline CDR1 is DFQATT and CDR2 SNEGSKA (reference sequence). The CDR3 loop spans 14 amino acids. CDR3 loop: CSARDTRGTGELFF.

The V call is TRBV20-1, the J call TRBJ1-5. The CDR3 spans 15 residues. CDR1 is DFQATT, CDR2 SNEGSKA, per germline (reference sequence). This CDR3 reads CSAPSLGISNQPQHF.

The chain couples TRBV7-9 to TRBJ1-4; TCRdb calls TRBD1, which cannot be checked without DNA. Germline values: CDR1 SEHNR, CDR2 FQNEAQ (reference sequence). The CDR3 totals 16 residues. CDR3 residues: CASSLSSGGTNEKLFF.

V is TRBV9 and J is TRBJ2-7; TCRdb's D call, TRBD1, is unchecked because there is no DNA. This CDR3 spans 14 amino acids. Germline assignment: CDR1 SGDLS and CDR2 YYNGEE. CDR3 loop: CASSPTGNSNEQYF.